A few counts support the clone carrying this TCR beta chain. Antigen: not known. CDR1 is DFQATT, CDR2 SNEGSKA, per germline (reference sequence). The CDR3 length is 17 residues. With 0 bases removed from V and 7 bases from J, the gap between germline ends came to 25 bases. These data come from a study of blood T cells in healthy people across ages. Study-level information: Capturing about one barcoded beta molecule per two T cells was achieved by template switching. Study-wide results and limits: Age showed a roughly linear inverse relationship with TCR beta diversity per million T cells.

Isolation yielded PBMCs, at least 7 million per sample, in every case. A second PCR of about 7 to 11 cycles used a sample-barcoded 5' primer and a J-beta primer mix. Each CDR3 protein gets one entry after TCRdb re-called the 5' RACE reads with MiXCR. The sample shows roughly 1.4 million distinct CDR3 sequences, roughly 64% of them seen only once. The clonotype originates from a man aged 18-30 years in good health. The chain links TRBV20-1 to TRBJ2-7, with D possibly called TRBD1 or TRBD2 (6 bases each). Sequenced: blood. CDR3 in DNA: TGCAGTGCTAGAGATGAATTGGGGGCAGGGGAGGTGAATGAGCAGTACTTC. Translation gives CSARDELGAGEVNEQYF.